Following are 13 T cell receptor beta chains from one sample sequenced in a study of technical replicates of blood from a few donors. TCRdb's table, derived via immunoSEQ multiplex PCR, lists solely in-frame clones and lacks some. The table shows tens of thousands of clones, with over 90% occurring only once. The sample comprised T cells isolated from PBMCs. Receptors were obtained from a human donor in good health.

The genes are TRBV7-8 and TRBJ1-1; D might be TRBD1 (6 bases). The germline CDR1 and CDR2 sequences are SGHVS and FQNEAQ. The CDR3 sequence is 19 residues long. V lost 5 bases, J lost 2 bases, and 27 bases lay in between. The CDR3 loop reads CASSPPNLVVRDINTEAFF. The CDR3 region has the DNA TGTGCCAGCAGCCCCCCGAATCTTGTTGTTCGGGACATTAACACTGAAGCTTTCTTT.

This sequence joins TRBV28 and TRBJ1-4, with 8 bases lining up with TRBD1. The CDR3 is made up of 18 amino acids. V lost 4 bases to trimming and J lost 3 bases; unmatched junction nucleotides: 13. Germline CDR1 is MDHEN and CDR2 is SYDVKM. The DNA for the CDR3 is TGTGCCAGCAGTTCCCTACAGGGGGTTTTCGTGGCTAATGAAAAACTGTTTTTT. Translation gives CASSSLQGVFVANEKLFF.

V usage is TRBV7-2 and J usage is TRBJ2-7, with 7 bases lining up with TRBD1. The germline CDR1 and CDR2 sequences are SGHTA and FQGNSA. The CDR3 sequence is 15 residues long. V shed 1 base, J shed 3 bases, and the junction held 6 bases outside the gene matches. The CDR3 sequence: CASSLDPQGVYEQYF. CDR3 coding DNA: TGTGCCAGCAGCTTAGACCCGCAGGGGGTCTACGAGCAGTACTTC.

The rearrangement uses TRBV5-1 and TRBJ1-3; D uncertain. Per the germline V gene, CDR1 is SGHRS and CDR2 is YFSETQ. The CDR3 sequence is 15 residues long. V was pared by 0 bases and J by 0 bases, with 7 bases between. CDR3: CASSLATGSGNTIYF. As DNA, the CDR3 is TGCGCCAGCAGCTTGGCCACGGGCTCTGGAAACACCATATATTTT. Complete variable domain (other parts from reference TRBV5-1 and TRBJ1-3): KAGVTQTPRYLIKTRGQQVTLSCSPISGHRSVSWYQQTPGQGLQFLFEYFSETQRNKGNFPGRFSGRQFSNSRSEMNVSTLELGDSALYLCASSLATGSGNTIYFGEGSWLTVV.

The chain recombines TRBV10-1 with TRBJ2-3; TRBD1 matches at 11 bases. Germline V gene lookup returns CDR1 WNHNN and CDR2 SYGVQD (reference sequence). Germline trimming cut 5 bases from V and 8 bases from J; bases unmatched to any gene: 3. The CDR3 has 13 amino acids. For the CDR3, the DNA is TGCGCCAGCAGTTCAGGACAGGGGGCTACGCAGTATTTT. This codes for CASSSGQGATQYF.

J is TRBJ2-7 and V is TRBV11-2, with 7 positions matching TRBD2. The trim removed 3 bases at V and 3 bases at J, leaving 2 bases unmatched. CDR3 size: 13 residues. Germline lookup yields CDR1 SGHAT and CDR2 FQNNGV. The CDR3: CASSLGLNYEQYF. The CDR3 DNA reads TGTGCCAGCAGCTTGGGACTAAACTACGAGCAGTACTTC.

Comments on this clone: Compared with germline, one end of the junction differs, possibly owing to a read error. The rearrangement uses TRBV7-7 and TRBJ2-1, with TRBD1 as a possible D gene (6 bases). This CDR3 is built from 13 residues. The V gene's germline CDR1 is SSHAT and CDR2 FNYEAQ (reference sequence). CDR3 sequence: CASSAHRDNEQFF. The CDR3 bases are TGTGCTAGCAGCGCCCACAGGGACAATGAGCAGTTCTTC.

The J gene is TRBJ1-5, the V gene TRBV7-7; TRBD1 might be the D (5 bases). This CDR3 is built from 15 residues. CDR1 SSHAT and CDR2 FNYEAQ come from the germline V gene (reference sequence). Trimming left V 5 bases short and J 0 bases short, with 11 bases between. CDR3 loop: CASSPRAHSNQPQHF. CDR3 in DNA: TGTGCCAGCAGCCCCAGGGCCCATAGCAATCAGCCCCAGCATTTT. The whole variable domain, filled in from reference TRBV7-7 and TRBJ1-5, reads GAGVSQSPRYKVTKRGQDVTLRCDPISSHATLYWYQQALGQGPEFLTYFNYEAQPDKSGLPSDRFSAERPEGSISTLTIQRTEQRDSAMYRCASSPRAHSNQPQHFGDGTRLSIL.

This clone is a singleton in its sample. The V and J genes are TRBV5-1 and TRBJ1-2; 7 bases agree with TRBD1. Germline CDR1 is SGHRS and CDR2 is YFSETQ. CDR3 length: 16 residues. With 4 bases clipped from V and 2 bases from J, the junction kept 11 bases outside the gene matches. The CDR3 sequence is CASSPTGQSGNYGYTF. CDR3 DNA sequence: TGCGCCAGCAGCCCGACGGGACAGTCCGGCAACTATGGCTACACCTTC.

The CDR3 loop reads CASSLTPLMNTEAFF. For the CDR3, the DNA is TGTGCCAGCAGCCTAACCCCGCTCATGAACACTGAAGCTTTCTTT. The rearrangement uses TRBV7-8 and TRBJ1-1; D is ambiguous. The CDR3 extends over 15 amino acids. Germline V gene data show CDR1 as SGHVS and CDR2 as FQNEAQ. V was shortened by 5 bases and J by 0 bases, with 13 bases between the two germline ends.

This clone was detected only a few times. The CDR3 spells CASSVWEGATEAFF. As DNA, the CDR3 is TGTGCCAGCAGCGTATGGGAGGGAGCGACTGAAGCTTTCTTT. The chain has TRBV9 and TRBJ1-1; D is ambiguous. Germline V gives CDR1 SGDLS, CDR2 YYNGEE. The CDR3 covers 14 residues. Trimming took off 1 base at V and 5 bases at J, with 12 bases between the two ends.

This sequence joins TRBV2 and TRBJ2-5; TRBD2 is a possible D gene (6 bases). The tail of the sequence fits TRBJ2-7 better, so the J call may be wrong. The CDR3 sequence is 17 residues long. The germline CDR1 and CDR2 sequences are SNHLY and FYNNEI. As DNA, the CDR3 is TGTGCCAGCAGGGGGGGTATTTGGGGACGGGACTCCTACGAGCAGTACTTC. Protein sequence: CASRGGIWGRDSYEQYF.

In DNA, the CDR3 is TGTGCCAGCAGCGTGACTTCCTCCGGGACAGGGGTGATTGAAAAACTGTTTTTT. Its translation: CASSVTSSGTGVIEKLFF. The rearrangement uses TRBV9 and TRBJ1-4; 10 nucleotides match TRBD1. CDR1 SGDLS and CDR2 YYNGEE come from the germline V gene. The CDR3 runs to 18 residues. The V and J ends lost 2 bases and 7 bases, in that order; junction bases with no gene match: 14.